Shown below are 32 T cell receptor beta chains from a single sample sequenced in a study of persistence of HIV-infected CD4 T cells. Their antigens remain unidentified. The immunoSEQ assay was version 4, run in survey mode. TCRdb keeps only in-frame clones here, not all; method: immunoSEQ multiplex PCR. Of approximately 46,000 clones listed, around 90% are singletons. Nonspecific anti-CD3/anti-CD28 bead stimulation represents the broad CD4+ T cell repertoire. Sorting selected CD4+ T cells upregulating both CD40 ligand and CD69. This sample comprised CD4+ T cells sorted from PBMCs after approximately 19-hour stimulation, obtained from a patient who received antiretroviral therapy. The receptors originated from an adult woman with HIV who was CMV-seropositive.

The chain recombines TRBV4-1 with TRBJ1-2; D possibly corresponds to TRBD1 (5 bases). The CDR3 contains 14 residues. In germline, CDR1 is MGHRA, CDR2 YSYEKL. The V end lost 0 bases, the J end lost 8 bases, and 13 bases lay between the germline ends. CDR3 amino acids: CASSQDVGGRGYTF. Written as DNA, the CDR3 is TGCGCCAGCAGCCAAGACGTCGGGGGACGGGGCTACACCTTC.

The genes are TRBV27 and TRBJ2-7; D is ambiguous. CDR3 length: 15 residues. Trimming cost V 2 bases and J 1 base, with 12 bases left between them. CDR1 is MNHEY and CDR2 is SMNVEV in the germline V gene (reference sequence). The CDR3 reads CASSLRQAGSYEQYF. The CDR3 DNA reads TGTGCCAGCAGTTTAAGGCAGGCAGGATCCTACGAGCAGTACTTC.

Notes on this clone: Compared with germline, one end of the junction differs, possibly owing to a read error. The chain links TRBV19 to TRBJ2-5; the match to TRBD1 covers 11 bases. The CDR3 runs to 16 residues. CDR1 LNHDA and CDR2 SQIVND come from the germline V gene (reference sequence). This chain's CDR3 is CASSRDHQGQGETPYF. Written as DNA, the CDR3 is TGTGCCAGTAGTAGGGATCATCAGGGACAGGGGGAGACCCCGTACTTC.

This rearrangement joins TRBV6-4 to TRBJ1-1, with D possibly TRBD1 on 6 matching bases. Germline values: CDR1 MRHNA, CDR2 SNTAGT. This CDR3 comprises 15 residues. Deletions cut 7 bases from V and 0 bases from J, with 15 bases between. This chain's CDR3 is CASKREDSLNTEAFF. The CDR3 bases are TGTGCCAGCAAACGAGAGGACAGCCTGAACACTGAAGCTTTCTTT.

The chain uses TRBV6-5 and TRBJ2-1, with TRBD1 identical over 9 bases. Trimming at V came to 6 bases and at J to 5 bases, leaving 8 bases not matched to a gene. Germline V gene data show CDR1 as MNHEY and CDR2 as SVGAGI. The CDR3 has 15 residues. CDR3 loop: CASRQGTGHHNEQFF. In DNA, the CDR3 is TGTGCCAGCAGACAGGGGACAGGGCACCACAATGAGCAGTTCTTC.

This clone has just a few counts. The chain recombines TRBV25-1 with TRBJ2-7, with D possibly matching TRBD2 (5 bases). Germline V lookup: CDR1 MGHDK, CDR2 SYGVNS. The V and J ends lost 3 bases and 9 bases respectively, with 6 bases between them. The CDR3 is 10 residues long. CDR3 region: CASSDEGQYF. Written as DNA, the CDR3 is TGTGCCAGCAGTGATGAGGGGCAGTACTTC.

Details on this clone: In the same sample, other DNA sequences code for this CDR3. J is TRBJ1-5 and V is TRBV27; 10 bases fit TRBD1. The CDR3 runs 15 residues. Per the germline V gene, CDR1 is MNHEY and CDR2 is SMNVEV (reference sequence). V was pared by 6 bases and J by 2 bases, with 4 bases of the junction left unmatched. CDR3 sequence (DNA): TGTGCCAGCAGAATCGGACAGGGGGGCAATCAGCCCCAGCATTTT. This gives the protein CASRIGQGGNQPQHF.

This clone showed up just a few times. The V and J genes are TRBV6-2 or TRBV6-3 and TRBJ2-7, with 9 bases matching TRBD1. The CDR3 sequence is 16 residues long. V lost 6 bases and J lost 4; bases outside the gene matches: 13. CDR1 is MNHEY, CDR2 SVGEGT, per germline. The CDR3 spells CASSPGQGKGSYEQYF. CDR3 coding DNA: TGTGCCAGCAGCCCCGGACAGGGGAAGGGGTCTTACGAGCAGTACTTC.

The chain has TRBV6-6 and TRBJ2-2; D gene unclear. Trimming left V 6 bases short and J 4 bases short, with 15 bases between. This CDR3 region has 15 residues. Germline CDR1 and CDR2: MNHNY and SVGAGI (reference sequence). The CDR3 protein is CASSPVPTGTGELFF. The CDR3 region has the DNA TGTGCCAGCAGCCCCGTGCCCACGGGCACCGGGGAGCTGTTTTTT.

The V gene is TRBV7-9, the J gene TRBJ1-2; the match to TRBD1 covers 7 bases. CDR1 and CDR2 from the germline V gene are SEHNR and FQNEAQ (reference sequence). Losses at the gene ends were 2 bases for V and 7 bases for J; bases not matched to a gene: 4. This CDR3 is built from 13 residues. CDR3 in DNA: TGTGCCAGCAGCTTACAGGGGGTTTCTGGCTACACCTTC. As protein: CASSLQGVSGYTF.

To note about this clone: Other nucleotide sequences from this sample produce the same CDR3. The chain carries TRBV15 and TRBJ1-1; no definite D call. Germline loops: CDR1 LNHNV, CDR2 YYDKDF (reference sequence). The CDR3 consists of 14 residues. Trimming cost V 0 bases and J 1 base, with 6 bases left between them. The DNA for the CDR3 is TGTGCCACCAGCAGAGAGGGCAGGAACACTGAAGCTTTCTTT. This translates into CATSREGRNTEAFF.

The V and J genes are TRBV2 and TRBJ2-1; D is possibly TRBD1 (6 bases). The germline V gene encodes CDR1 SNHLY and CDR2 FYNNEI. Trimming cost V 7 bases and J 4 bases, with 20 bases left between them. CDR3 length equals 16 residues. The CDR3 here is CASIDLTDSYYNEQFF. The CDR3 DNA follows: TGTGCCAGCATAGACTTAACGGACAGCTATTACAATGAGCAGTTCTTC.

The gene calls are TRBV6-2 or TRBV6-3 and TRBJ1-1, with D perhaps TRBD1 (6 bases). There are 13 residues in the CDR3. In germline, CDR1 is MNHEY, CDR2 SVGEGT. Trimming shortened V by 2 bases and J by 11 bases, and 15 bases separated the two germline ends. In DNA form, the CDR3 reads TGTGCCAGCAGTTACGGCAGGGGTAGTGAGGCTTTCTTT. Amino acid sequence: CASSYGRGSEAFF.

This rearrangement joins TRBV6-5 to TRBJ1-2; possibly TRBD1 for D (6 bases). The CDR3 sequence is 16 residues long. Germline V gives CDR1 MNHEY, CDR2 SVGAGI. Deletions cut 4 bases from V and 4 bases from J, with 19 bases between. The CDR3 here is CASSFGGPTRGYGYTF. The CDR3 DNA is TGTGCCAGCAGTTTTGGGGGGCCAACTCGGGGCTATGGCTACACCTTC.

The J gene is TRBJ2-5, the V gene TRBV28; D may be TRBD2 (6 bases). CDR1 MDHEN and CDR2 SYDVKM come from the germline V gene. V gave up 10 bases and J gave up 1 base, with 16 bases separating them. The CDR3 extends over 14 amino acids. CDR3 nucleotides: TGTGCCACAAGACTAGGGGCCATCCAAGAGACCCAGTACTTC. It codes for CATRLGAIQETQYF.

The chain links TRBV6-4 to TRBJ2-1; TRBD2 agrees at 7 bases. J gave up 0 bases and V 6 bases, and 5 bases lay outside the gene matches. CDR1 is MRHNA and CDR2 is SNTAGT in the germline V gene. The CDR3 has 15 residues. Here the CDR3 reads CASRSGTTSYNEQFF. Written as DNA, the CDR3 is TGTGCCAGCAGGAGCGGGACCACCTCCTACAATGAGCAGTTCTTC.

The rearrangement uses TRBV18 and TRBJ1-1, with D unresolved. In germline, CDR1 is KGHSH, CDR2 LQKENI. This CDR3 spans 15 amino acids. Trimming removed 3 bases from V and 0 bases from J, with 11 bases in between. The chain's CDR3 is CASSPIRGLNTEAFF. DNA of the CDR3: TGTGCCAGCTCACCCATCAGAGGCTTGAACACTGAAGCTTTCTTT.

CDR3 protein: CASRDRVYEQYF. The CDR3 bases are TGTGCCAGCCGGGACAGGGTCTACGAGCAGTACTTC. J is TRBJ2-7 and V is TRBV6-5; 9 bases fit TRBD1. Germline-derived CDR1 and CDR2 are MNHEY and SVGAGI. The ends lost 8 bases at V and 3 bases at J; junction bases unmatched: 2. CDR3 size: 12 residues.

The genes are TRBV6-5 and TRBJ2-3; D not resolved. The CDR3 totals 13 residues. Germline V gene lookup returns CDR1 MNHEY and CDR2 SVGAGI. Trimming took 6 bases from V and 3 from J, leaving 10 bases between them. CDR3 sequence reads: CASRKGGTDTQYF. In DNA form, the CDR3 reads TGTGCCAGCAGGAAGGGTGGGACAGATACGCAGTATTTT.

CDR3 region: CASSPVQGNADTQYF. CDR3 bases: TGTGCCAGCTCACCCGTACAGGGGAACGCAGATACGCAGTATTTT. The J gene is TRBJ2-3, the V gene TRBV18; 7 bases agree with TRBD1. CDR1 and CDR2 (germline): KGHSH, LQKENI. J lost 4 bases, V lost 3 bases, and 7 bases had no gene match. CDR3 length: 15 amino acids.

The chain has TRBV28 and TRBJ1-5, with TRBD1 matching 8 bases. J gave up 3 bases and V 6 bases, and 10 bases lay outside the gene matches. The germline V gene encodes CDR1 MDHEN and CDR2 SYDVKM. CDR3 length: 16 amino acids. CDR3 DNA sequence: TGTGCCAGCAGCACCGCCGGGACAGGTTTCAATCAGCCCCAGCATTTT. Translation: CASSTAGTGFNQPQHF.

The J gene is TRBJ2-2, the V gene TRBV28, with D unresolved. The ends were cut back, 5 bases at V and 5 bases at J, with 9 bases in the middle. Germline values: CDR1 MDHEN, CDR2 SYDVKM. The CDR3 loop spans 13 amino acids. The CDR3 coding sequence is TGTGCCAGCAGTCCCTACTTGACCGGGGAGCTGTTTTTT. Its protein is CASSPYLTGELFF.

This chain links TRBV7-2 with TRBJ1-5, with 7 positions matching TRBD1. CDR1 is SGHTA and CDR2 is FQGNSA in the germline V gene. This CDR3 contains 14 residues. The J segment lost 9 bases and the V segment lost 1 base, leaving 6 bases of the junction unmatched. The CDR3 loop reads CASSLGDRAWPQHF. The CDR3 DNA follows: TGTGCCAGCAGCTTAGGGGACAGAGCTTGGCCCCAGCATTTT.

This chain connects TRBV5-1 to TRBJ2-2; TRBD1 matches 9 bases. The CDR3 has 16 amino acids. In germline, CDR1 is SGHRS, CDR2 YFSETQ. After removal of 3 bases from V and 3 bases from J, the junction contained 6 bases not matched to a gene. This chain's CDR3 is CASSSGGQGYTGELFF. The DNA of the CDR3 is TGCGCCAGCAGCTCTGGGGGACAGGGTTACACCGGGGAGCTGTTTTTT.

This clone was recorded only once. The genes are TRBV6-5 and TRBJ2-3, with 7 positions matching TRBD1. This CDR3 comprises 13 residues. The germline CDR1 and CDR2 sequences are MNHEY and SVGAGI. J was trimmed by 4 bases and V by 8 bases; bases with no gene match: 6. The CDR3 loop reads CASRQGRADTQYF. The CDR3 DNA sequence: TGTGCCAGCCGACAGGGTAGGGCAGATACGCAGTATTTT.

J is TRBJ1-2 and V is TRBV4-3; no clear D gene. This CDR3 has 14 amino acids. V was trimmed by 1 base and J by 5 bases, leaving 11 bases between them. CDR1 and CDR2 from the germline V gene are LGHNA and YSLEER. CDR3: CASSQGLTGYGYTF. In DNA, the CDR3 is TGCGCCAGCAGCCAAGGGTTAACGGGATATGGCTACACCTTC.

This clone was seen once. The gene calls are TRBV30 and TRBJ1-2; TRBD1 might be the D (5 bases). The germline gives CDR1 GTSNPN, CDR2 SVGIG (reference sequence). The CDR3 is 16 residues long. Deletions cut 0 bases from V and 4 bases from J, with 18 bases between. CDR3 amino acids: CAWSVKDTRAFYGYTF. CDR3 DNA: TGTGCCTGGAGTGTCAAGGATACCAGGGCTTTCTATGGCTACACCTTC.

Concerning this clone: Other DNA sequences in this specimen translate into the identical CDR3. The J gene is TRBJ1-5, the V gene TRBV18; D gene ambiguous. The germline CDR1 and CDR2 sequences are KGHSH and LQKENI. There are 14 residues in the CDR3. V shed 3 bases and J shed 4 bases, with 10 bases lying between them. The CDR3 here is CASSPGGRNQPQHF. CDR3 DNA sequence: TGTGCCAGCTCACCCGGAGGTCGTAATCAGCCCCAGCATTTT.

The sample holds one count of this clone. V gene TRBV6-5 combines with J gene TRBJ2-7, with 7 bases identical to TRBD1. This CDR3 comprises 11 residues. The V segment lost 8 bases and the J segment 3 bases; nucleotides outside the gene matches: 1. From germline, CDR1 is MNHEY and CDR2 SVGAGI. CDR3 residues: CASGQVYEQYF. The CDR3, as DNA: TGTGCCAGCGGACAGGTCTACGAGCAGTACTTC.

The V gene is TRBV10-1, the J gene TRBJ1-5, with no clear D. CDR3 length equals 11 residues. In germline, CDR1 is WNHNN, CDR2 SYGVQD (reference sequence). Trimming left V 3 bases short and J 9 bases short, with 6 bases between. DNA of the CDR3: TGCGCCAGCAGTGATGGTGGGCCCCAGCATTTT. Translated: CASSDGGPQHF.

The rearrangement joins TRBV27 to TRBJ2-7, with TRBD2 identical over 12 bases. This CDR3 has 18 residues. The ends lost 5 bases at V and 2 bases at J; junction bases unmatched: 13. The germline V gene has CDR1 MNHEY and CDR2 SMNVEV (reference sequence). DNA of the CDR3: TGTGCCAGCAGTCGGGACAGGGGACGACTAGCGGGAGCCTACGAGCAGTACTTC. Its translation is CASSRDRGRLAGAYEQYF.

This chain joins TRBV19 and TRBJ2-5; possible D gene TRBD2, 5 bases. V was pared by 3 bases and J by 4 bases, with 12 bases between. The CDR3 runs to 14 residues. The V gene's germline CDR1 is LNHDA and CDR2 SQIVND (reference sequence). The CDR3 loop reads CASSMSRERETQYF. CDR3 DNA: TGTGCCAGTAGTATGTCCCGGGAACGAGAGACCCAGTACTTC.